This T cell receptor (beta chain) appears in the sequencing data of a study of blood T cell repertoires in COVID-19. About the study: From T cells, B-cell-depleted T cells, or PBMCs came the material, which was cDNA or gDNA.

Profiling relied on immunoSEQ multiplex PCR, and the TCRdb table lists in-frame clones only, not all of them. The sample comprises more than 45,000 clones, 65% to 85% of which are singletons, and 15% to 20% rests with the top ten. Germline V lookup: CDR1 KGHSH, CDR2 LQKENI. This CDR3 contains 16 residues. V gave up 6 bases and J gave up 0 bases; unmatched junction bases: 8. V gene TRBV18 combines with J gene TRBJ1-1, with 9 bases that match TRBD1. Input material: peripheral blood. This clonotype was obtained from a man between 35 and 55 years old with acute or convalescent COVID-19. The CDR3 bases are TGTGCCAGCTCTCTATCCGGACAGGGGATGAACACTGAAGCTTTCTTT. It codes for CASSLSGQGMNTEAFF.